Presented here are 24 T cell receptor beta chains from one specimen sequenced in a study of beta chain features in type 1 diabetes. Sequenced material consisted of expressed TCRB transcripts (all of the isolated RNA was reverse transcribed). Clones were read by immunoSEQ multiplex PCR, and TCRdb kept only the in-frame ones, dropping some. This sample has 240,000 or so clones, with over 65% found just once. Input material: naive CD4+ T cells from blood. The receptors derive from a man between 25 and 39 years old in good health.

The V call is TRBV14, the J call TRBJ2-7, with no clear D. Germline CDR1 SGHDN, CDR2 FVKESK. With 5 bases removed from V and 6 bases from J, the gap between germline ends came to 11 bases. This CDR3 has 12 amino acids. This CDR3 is CASSSGPGEQYF. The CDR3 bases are TGTGCCAGCAGCTCCGGACCGGGCGAGCAGTACTTC.

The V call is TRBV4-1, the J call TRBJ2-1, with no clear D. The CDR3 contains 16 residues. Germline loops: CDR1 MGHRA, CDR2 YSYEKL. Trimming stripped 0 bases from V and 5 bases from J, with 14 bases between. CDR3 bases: TGCGCCAGCAGCCAAGATATCAGGCTAACAGACAATGAGCAGTTCTTC. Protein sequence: CASSQDIRLTDNEQFF.

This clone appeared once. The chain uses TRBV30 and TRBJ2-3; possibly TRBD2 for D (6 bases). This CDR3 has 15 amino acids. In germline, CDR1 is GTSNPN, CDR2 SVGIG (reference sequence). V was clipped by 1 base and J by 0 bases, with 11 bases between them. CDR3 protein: CAWSALATSTDTQYF. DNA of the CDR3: TGTGCCTGGAGTGCCCTAGCGACTAGCACAGATACGCAGTATTTT.

The CDR3 region has the DNA TGCGCCAGCACCCCAGGGGACGGTTACAATGAGCAGTTCTTC. It specifies CASTPGDGYNEQFF. J is TRBJ2-1 and V is TRBV5-1, with D tentatively TRBD1 (6 bases). Trimming cost V 6 bases and J 4 bases, with 14 bases left between them. The CDR3 runs 14 residues. Germline CDR1 and CDR2: SGHRS and YFSETQ.

CDR3 DNA: TGTGCCTGGAGTGGGACAGGGGGTTTTGGTTCCCAGTACTTC. Amino acid sequence: CAWSGTGGFGSQYF. The V call is TRBV30, the J call TRBJ2-5; 10 bases are a match to TRBD1. The CDR3 has 14 amino acids. Germline CDR1 and CDR2: GTSNPN and SVGIG (reference sequence). V gave up 1 base and J gave up 9 bases; unmatched junction bases: 8.

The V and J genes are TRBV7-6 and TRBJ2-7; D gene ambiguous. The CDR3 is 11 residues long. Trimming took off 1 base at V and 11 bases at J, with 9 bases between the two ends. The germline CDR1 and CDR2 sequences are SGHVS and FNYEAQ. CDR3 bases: TGTGCCAGCAGCTTAGTGGCAGACAAGTACTTC. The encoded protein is CASSLVADKYF.

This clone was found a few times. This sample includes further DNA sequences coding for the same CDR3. The CDR3 DNA reads TGCAGCGTCGGGGGGCTAGCCAAAAACATTCAGTACTTC. Protein: CSVGGLAKNIQYF. The V gene is TRBV29-1, the J gene TRBJ2-4, with D possibly being TRBD2 (7 bases). The CDR3 has 13 residues. Germline loops: CDR1 SQVTM, CDR2 ANQGSEA. V was clipped by 6 bases and J by 0 bases, with 9 bases between them.

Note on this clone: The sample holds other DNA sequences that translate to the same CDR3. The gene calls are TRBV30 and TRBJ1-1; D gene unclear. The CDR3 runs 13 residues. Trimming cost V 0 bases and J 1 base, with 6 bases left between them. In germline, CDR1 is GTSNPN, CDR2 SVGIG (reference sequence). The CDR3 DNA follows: TGTGCCTGGAGTGTACGAAGGAACACTGAAGCTTTCTTT. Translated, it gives CAWSVRRNTEAFF.

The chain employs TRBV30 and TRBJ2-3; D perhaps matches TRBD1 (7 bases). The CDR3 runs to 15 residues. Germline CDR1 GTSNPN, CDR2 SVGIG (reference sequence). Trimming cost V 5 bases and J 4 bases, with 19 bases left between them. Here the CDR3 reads CAWLRQGGFSDTQYF. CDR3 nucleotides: TGTGCCTGGCTAAGACAGGGAGGTTTTTCAGATACGCAGTATTTT.

CDR3 residues: CASSQTWLAKNIQYF. Here the CDR3 DNA reads TGTGCCAGCAGCCAGACCTGGCTAGCCAAAAACATTCAGTACTTC. The chain carries TRBV27 and TRBJ2-4; unclear D gene. CDR1 MNHEY and CDR2 SMNVEV come from the germline V gene (reference sequence). The CDR3 has 15 residues. V lost 6 bases and J 0 bases, leaving 12 bases between the germline ends.

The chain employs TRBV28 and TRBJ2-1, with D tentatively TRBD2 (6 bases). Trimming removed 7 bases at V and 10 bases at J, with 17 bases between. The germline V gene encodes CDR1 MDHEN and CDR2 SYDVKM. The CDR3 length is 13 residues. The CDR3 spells CASNSGTLNEQFF. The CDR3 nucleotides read TGTGCCAGCAATAGCGGAACGTTGAACGAGCAGTTCTTC. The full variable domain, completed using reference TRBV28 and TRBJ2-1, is DVKVTQSSRYLVKRTGEKVFLECVQDMDHENMFWYRQDPGLGLRLIYFSYDVKMKEKGDIPEGYSVSREKKERFSLILESASTNQTSMYLCASNSGTLNEQFFGPGTRLTVL.

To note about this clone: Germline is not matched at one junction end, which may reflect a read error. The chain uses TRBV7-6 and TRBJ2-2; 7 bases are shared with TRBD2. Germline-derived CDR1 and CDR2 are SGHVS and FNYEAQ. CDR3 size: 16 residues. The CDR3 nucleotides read TGTGCCAGCAGCTTATCAGCGGGGCCGAAAACCGGGGAGCTGTTTTTT. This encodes CASSLSAGPKTGELFF. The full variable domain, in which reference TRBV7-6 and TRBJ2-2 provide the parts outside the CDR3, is GAGVSQSPRYKVTKRGQDVALRCDPISGHVSLYWYRQALGQGPEFLTYFNYEAQQDKSGLPNDRFSAERPEGSISTLTIQRTEQRDSAMYRCASSLSAGPKTGELFFGEGSRLTVL.

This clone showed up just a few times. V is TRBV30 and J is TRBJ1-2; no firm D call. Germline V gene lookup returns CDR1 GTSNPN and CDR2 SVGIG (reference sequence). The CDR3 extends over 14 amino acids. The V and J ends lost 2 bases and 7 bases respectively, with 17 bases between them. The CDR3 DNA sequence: TGTGCCTGGAGTCCTCCCCAACGCGTCGCTGGCTACACCTTC. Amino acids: CAWSPPQRVAGYTF.

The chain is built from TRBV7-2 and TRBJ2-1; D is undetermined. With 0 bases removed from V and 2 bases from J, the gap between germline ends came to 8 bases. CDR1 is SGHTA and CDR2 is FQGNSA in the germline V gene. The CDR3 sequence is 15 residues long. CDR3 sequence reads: CASSLASTPYNEQFF. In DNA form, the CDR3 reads TGTGCCAGCAGCTTAGCGTCTACCCCCTACAATGAGCAGTTCTTC.

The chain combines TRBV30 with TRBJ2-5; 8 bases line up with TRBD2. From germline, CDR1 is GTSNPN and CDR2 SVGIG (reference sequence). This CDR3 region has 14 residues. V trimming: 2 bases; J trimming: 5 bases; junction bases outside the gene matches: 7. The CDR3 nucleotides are TGTGCCTGGAGTCTTGGGCGGGGGGTCGAGACCCAGTACTTC. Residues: CAWSLGRGVETQYF.

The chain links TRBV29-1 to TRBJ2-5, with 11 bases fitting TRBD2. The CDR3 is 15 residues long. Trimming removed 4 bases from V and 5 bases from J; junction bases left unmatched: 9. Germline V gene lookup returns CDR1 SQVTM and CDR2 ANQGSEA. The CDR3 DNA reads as TGCAGCGTTGTCGGCCCTAGCGGGGGGCAGGAGACCCAGTACTTC. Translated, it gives CSVVGPSGGQETQYF.

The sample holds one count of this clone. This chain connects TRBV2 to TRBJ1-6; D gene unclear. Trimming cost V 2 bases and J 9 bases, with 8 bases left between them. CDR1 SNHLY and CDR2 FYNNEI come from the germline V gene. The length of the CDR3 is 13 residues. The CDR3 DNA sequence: TGTGCCAGCAGTGAAACAGTGGGTTCACCCCTCCACTTT. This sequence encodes CASSETVGSPLHF. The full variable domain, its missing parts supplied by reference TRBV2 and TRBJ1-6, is EPEVTQTPSHQVTQMGQEVILRCVPISNHLYFYWYRQILGQKVEFLVSFYNNEISEKSEIFDDQFSVERPDGSNFTLKIRSTKLEDSAMYFCASSETVGSPLHFGNGTRLTVT.

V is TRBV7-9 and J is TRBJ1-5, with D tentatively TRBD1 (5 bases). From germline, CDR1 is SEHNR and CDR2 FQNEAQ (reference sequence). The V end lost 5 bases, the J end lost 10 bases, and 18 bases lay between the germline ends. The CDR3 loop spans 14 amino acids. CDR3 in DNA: TGTGCCAGCAGCCCCGACAGAATTATAAAACCCCAGCATTTT. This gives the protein CASSPDRIIKPQHF. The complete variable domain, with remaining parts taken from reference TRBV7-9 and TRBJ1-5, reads DTGVSQNPRHKITKRGQNVTFRCDPISEHNRLYWYRQTLGQGPEFLTYFQNEAQLEKSRLLSDRFSAERPKGSFSTLEIQRTEQGDSAMYLCASSPDRIIKPQHFGDGTRLSIL.

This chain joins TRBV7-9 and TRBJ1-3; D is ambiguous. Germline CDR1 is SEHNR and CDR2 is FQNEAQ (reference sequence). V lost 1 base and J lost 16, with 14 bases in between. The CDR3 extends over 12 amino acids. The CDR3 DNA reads TGTGCCAGCAGCTTAGATACCAGTCAGCGGTATTTT. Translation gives CASSLDTSQRYF.

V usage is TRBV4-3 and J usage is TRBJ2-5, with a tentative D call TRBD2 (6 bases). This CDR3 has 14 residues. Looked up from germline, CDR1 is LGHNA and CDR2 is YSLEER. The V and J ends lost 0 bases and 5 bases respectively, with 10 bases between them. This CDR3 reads CASSQDLAGETQYF. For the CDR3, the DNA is TGCGCCAGCAGCCAAGATCTCGCGGGGGAGACCCAGTACTTC.

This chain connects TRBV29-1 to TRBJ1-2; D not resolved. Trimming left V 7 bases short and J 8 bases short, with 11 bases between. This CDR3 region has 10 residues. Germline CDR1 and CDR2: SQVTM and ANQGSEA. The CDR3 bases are TGCAGCGCGGGCCAGACAGGCTACACCTTC. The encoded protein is CSAGQTGYTF.

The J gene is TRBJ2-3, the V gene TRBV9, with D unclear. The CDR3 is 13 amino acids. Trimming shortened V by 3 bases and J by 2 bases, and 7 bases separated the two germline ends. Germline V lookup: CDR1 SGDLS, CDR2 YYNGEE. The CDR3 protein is CASSAPLTDTQYF. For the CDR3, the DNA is TGTGCCAGCAGCGCTCCCCTCACAGATACGCAGTATTTT.

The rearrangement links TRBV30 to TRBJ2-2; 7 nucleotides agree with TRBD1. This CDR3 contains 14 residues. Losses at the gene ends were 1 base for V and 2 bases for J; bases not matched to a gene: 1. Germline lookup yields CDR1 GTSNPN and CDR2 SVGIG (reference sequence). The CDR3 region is CAWSGDRNTGELFF. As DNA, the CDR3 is TGTGCCTGGAGTGGGGACAGAAACACCGGGGAGCTGTTTTTT. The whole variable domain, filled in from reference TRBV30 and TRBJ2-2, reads SQTIHQWPATLVQPVGSPLSLECTVEGTSNPNLYWYRQAAGRGLQLLFYSVGIGQISSEVPQNLSASRPQDRQFILSSKKLLLSDSGFYLCAWSGDRNTGELFFGEGSRLTVL.

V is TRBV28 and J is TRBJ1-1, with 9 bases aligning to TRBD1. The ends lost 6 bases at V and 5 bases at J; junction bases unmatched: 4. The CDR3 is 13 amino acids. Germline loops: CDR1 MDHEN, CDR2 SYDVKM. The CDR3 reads CASRDRGGTEAFF. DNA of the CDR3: TGTGCCAGCAGGGACAGGGGAGGGACTGAAGCTTTCTTT.